A single sample is the source of the 15 T cell receptor beta chains below, sequenced in a study of blood T cell repertoires in COVID-19. This table comes from immunoSEQ multiplex PCR, and its TCRdb copy is limited to in-frame clones, with some not included. The table lists about 190,000 clones, approximately 88% of them singletons. Input material: peripheral blood. These receptors came from a man aged 35 to 55 with acute or convalescent COVID-19.

The gene calls are TRBV28 and TRBJ2-3, with 8 bases aligning to TRBD1. Trimming took 5 bases from V and 1 from J; bases not matched to a gene: 8. This CDR3 region has 16 residues. Germline V gene sequence: CDR1 MDHEN, CDR2 SYDVKM. The CDR3 DNA reads TGTGCCAGCAGTCTCAGGGGGCCCCCAGGCACAGATACGCAGTATTTT. Protein: CASSLRGPPGTDTQYF.

The CDR3 coding sequence is TGTGCCATCAGTGGAGGACAGGGCATCACTGAAGCTTTCTTT. The encoded protein is CAISGGQGITEAFF. The rearrangement uses TRBV10-3 and TRBJ1-1; the match to TRBD1 covers 8 bases. J gave up 4 bases and V 4 bases, and 5 bases lay outside the gene matches. The CDR3 sequence is 14 residues long. Per the germline V gene, CDR1 is ENHRY and CDR2 is SYGVKD.

A single count supports this clone. The J gene is TRBJ2-7, the V gene TRBV9; 9 nucleotides line up with TRBD1. CDR3 length equals 16 residues. V shed 0 bases, J shed 4 bases, and the junction held 8 bases outside the gene matches. CDR1 and CDR2 from the germline V gene are SGDLS and YYNGEE. CDR3 in amino acids: CASSVGSGTGFYEQYF. DNA for the CDR3: TGTGCCAGCAGCGTAGGATCCGGGACAGGGTTTTACGAGCAGTACTTC.

This chain connects TRBV5-5 to TRBJ1-1; weak D call: TRBD1 (5 bases). This CDR3 has 15 residues. Per germline, CDR1 SGHKS and CDR2 YYEKEE (reference sequence). Deletions cut 3 bases from V and 4 bases from J, with 16 bases between. CDR3: CASSSGIGVGTEAFF. The CDR3 region has the DNA TGTGCCAGCAGCTCTGGGATAGGGGTAGGCACTGAAGCTTTCTTT.

In this sample, this clone turned up once. V and J are TRBV10-3 and TRBJ1-1, with 12 bases identical to TRBD1. Germline CDR1 reads ENHRY; CDR2 reads SYGVKD. The CDR3 has 19 amino acids. The V and J ends lost 3 bases and 4 bases, in that order; junction bases with no gene match: 15. The CDR3 protein is CAISDPTGTGGGGGTEAFF. In nucleotides, the CDR3 is TGTGCCATCAGTGATCCCACCGGGACAGGGGGCGGGGGGGGCACTGAAGCTTTCTTT.

This chain joins TRBV7-2 and TRBJ1-2; 10 nucleotides match TRBD1. Looked up from germline, CDR1 is SGHTA and CDR2 is FQGNSA. The CDR3 totals 13 residues. V was clipped by 7 bases and J by 2 bases; unmatched bases: 1. The CDR3 bases are TGTGCCAGCAAGACAGGGGGCAACTATGGCTACACCTTC. It specifies CASKTGGNYGYTF.

J is TRBJ1-1 and V is TRBV5-6, with a tentative D call TRBD1 (6 bases). CDR1 and CDR2 from the germline V gene are SGHDT and YYEEEE. The CDR3 covers 14 residues. With 1 base removed from V and 5 bases from J, the gap between germline ends came to 12 bases. CDR3: CASSLQTRGTEAFF. CDR3 DNA: TGTGCCAGCAGCTTGCAAACCAGGGGAACTGAAGCTTTCTTT. Full variable domain (missing parts from reference TRBV5-6 and TRBJ1-1): DAGVTQSPTHLIKTRGQQVTLRCSPKSGHDTVSWYQQALGQGPQFIFQYYEEEERQRGNFPDRFSGHQFPNYSSELNVNALLLGDSALYLCASSLQTRGTEAFFGQGTRLTVV.

The chain joins TRBV7-8 to TRBJ2-3; no firm D call. V lost 5 bases to trimming and J lost 1 base, with 10 bases between them. The CDR3 is 14 residues long. Per the germline V gene, CDR1 is SGHVS and CDR2 is FQNEAQ. CDR3 DNA sequence: TGTGCCAGCAGCCAAGTCCTACGCACAGATACGCAGTATTTT. Protein: CASSQVLRTDTQYF.

This chain uses TRBV18 with TRBJ1-6, with D maybe TRBD1 (5 bases). This CDR3 spans 14 amino acids. Germline V gene data show CDR1 as KGHSH and CDR2 as LQKENI. Between the trimmed V and J ends, which lost 5 bases and 6 bases, there was a span of 11 bases. CDR3 sequence: CASSNRDFNSPLHF. In DNA, the CDR3 is TGTGCCAGCTCAAACCGGGACTTTAATTCACCCCTCCACTTT.

The chain has TRBV5-6 and TRBJ1-1, with D unclear. Germline V CDR1 and CDR2: SGHDT, YYEEEE. Deletions cut 4 bases from V and 4 bases from J, with 14 bases between. There are 14 residues in the CDR3. The CDR3, as DNA: TGTGCCAGCAGCCCGGGGTTAAGGGCCACTGAAGCTTTCTTT. Translating it yields CASSPGLRATEAFF.

The chain has TRBV6-2 or TRBV6-3 and TRBJ2-1, with 8 bases identical to TRBD1. Unmatched junction bases numbered 10, after V lost 2 bases and J lost 4 bases. Germline assignment: CDR1 MNHEY and CDR2 SVGEGT. The CDR3 loop spans 17 amino acids. CDR3 region: CASSYRLTGDLYNEQFF. The CDR3 DNA sequence: TGTGCCAGCAGTTACCGGCTGACAGGGGATCTGTACAATGAGCAGTTCTTC.

This chain uses TRBV6-5 with TRBJ2-7; tentative D call: TRBD1 (6 bases). CDR3 size: 13 residues. Deletions cut 6 bases from V and 3 bases from J, with 12 bases between. Germline V gives CDR1 MNHEY, CDR2 SVGAGI. This CDR3 reads CASSPDSNYEQYF. CDR3 nucleotides: TGTGCCAGCAGCCCGGACAGCAACTACGAGCAGTACTTC.

This clone was counted once. In DNA form, the CDR3 reads TGTGCCAGCAGCGGGCCGACAGGGGAGTTTAAAGGGGGTCACTATGGCTACACCTTC. It specifies CASSGPTGEFKGGHYGYTF. This chain connects TRBV7-2 to TRBJ1-2; 8 bases are shared with TRBD1. The CDR3 loop spans 19 amino acids. CDR1 and CDR2 from the germline V gene are SGHTA and FQGNSA. Trimming removed 5 bases from V and 3 bases from J; junction bases left unmatched: 20.

The chain links TRBV5-1 to TRBJ1-6; 8 nucleotides match TRBD1. Germline loops: CDR1 SGHRS, CDR2 YFSETQ. The CDR3 extends over 14 amino acids. V shed 1 base and J 7 bases; nucleotides not matched to a gene: 1. In DNA, the CDR3 is TGCGCCAGCAGCTTGACAGGGGGAAATTCACCCCTCCACTTT. It translates to CASSLTGGNSPLHF.

The chain couples TRBV6-1 to TRBJ1-3; the D is unclear. The germline CDR1 and CDR2 sequences are MNHNS and SASEGT. The CDR3 has 15 amino acids. The ends were cut back, 1 base at V and 0 bases at J, with 7 bases in the middle. CDR3 coding DNA: TGTGCCAGCAGTGAAGGGAGATACTCTGGAAACACCATATATTTT. This gives the protein CASSEGRYSGNTIYF.